Following are 13 T cell receptor beta chains from one sample sequenced in a study of OX40 agonist ivuxolimab in advanced cancers. Using immunoSEQ multiplex PCR, the repertoire was profiled, and TCRdb retains in-frame clones only, with some absent. The sample includes approximately 18,000 clones, 70% to 75% seen only once; the top ten take roughly a third. The starting material was CD4+ or CD8+ T cells sorted from blood, obtained in a trial of the OX40 agonist ivuxolimab. The receptor set was obtained from an adult with an advanced solid tumor such as melanoma, head and neck, liver or kidney cancer.

V is TRBV28 and J is TRBJ2-6, with TRBD1 matching 8 bases. The V and J ends lost 6 bases and 3 bases, in that order; junction bases with no gene match: 10. Germline V CDR1 and CDR2: MDHEN, SYDVKM. The CDR3 has 17 amino acids. The CDR3 loop reads CASSPGQGVYGANVLTF. CDR3 in DNA: TGTGCCAGCAGCCCTGGACAGGGAGTGTATGGGGCCAACGTCCTGACTTTC. Full variable domain (outside the CDR3, taken from reference TRBV28 and TRBJ2-6): DVKVTQSSRYLVKRTGEKVFLECVQDMDHENMFWYRQDPGLGLRLIYFSYDVKMKEKGDIPEGYSVSREKKERFSLILESASTNQTSMYLCASSPGQGVYGANVLTFGAGSRLTVL.

In its sample, this clone was seen once. The junction differs from germline at one of its ends, possibly a read error. The same CDR3 can be traced to other DNA sequences in this sample. The rearrangement joins TRBV7-9 to TRBJ2-7; D may be TRBD1 (5 bases). In germline, CDR1 is SEHNR, CDR2 FQNEAQ (reference sequence). The CDR3 covers 13 residues. CDR3 in amino acids: CASSRATSYEQYF. The CDR3 nucleotides read TGCGCCAGCAGCAGGGCGACCTCCTACGAGCAGTACTTC.

The chain employs TRBV10-3 and TRBJ2-3; D unclear. CDR3 length equals 12 residues. CDR1 and CDR2 from the germline V gene are ENHRY and SYGVKD. The V end was cut by 8 bases, the J end by 6 bases, with 12 bases between. The CDR3 coding sequence is TGTGCCATCGCCCCATCAGCGGATACGCAGTATTTT. This sequence encodes CAIAPSADTQYF.

The chain recombines TRBV6-6 with TRBJ2-3, with 8 bases identical to TRBD2. The V gene's germline CDR1 is MNHNY and CDR2 SVGAGI (reference sequence). V dropped 2 bases and J dropped 4; count of bases not matched to a gene: 2. The length of the CDR3 is 14 residues. The CDR3 DNA reads as TGTGCCAGCAGTTACAGCGGGAGCCCAGATACGCAGTATTTT. It codes for CASSYSGSPDTQYF.

V and J are TRBV11-2 and TRBJ2-3; TRBD2 is a possible D gene (6 bases). This CDR3 is 19 amino acids long. Germline V gives CDR1 SGHAT, CDR2 FQNNGV. The V and J ends lost 0 bases and 3 bases respectively, with 22 bases between them. CDR3 loop: CASSLDELSLAAGTDTQYF. The CDR3 nucleotides read TGTGCCAGCAGCTTAGATGAATTGAGCCTCGCCGCGGGGACAGATACGCAGTATTTT.

By its share, this clone is medium-sized. The CDR3 reads CASSLPEGYTDTQYF. The CDR3 DNA follows: TGTGCCAGCAGCTTGCCAGAGGGGTACACAGATACGCAGTATTTT. The J gene is TRBJ2-3, the V gene TRBV5-6, with D perhaps being TRBD1 or TRBD2 (5 bases each). Germline CDR1 reads SGHDT; CDR2 reads YYEEEE. The V end lost 1 base, the J end lost 2 bases, and 11 bases lay between the germline ends. There are 15 residues in the CDR3.

The J gene is TRBJ2-6, the V gene TRBV4-3; TRBD1 matches at 9 bases. V lost 4 bases, J lost 0 bases, and 4 bases stayed unmatched. This CDR3 is 17 amino acids long. Germline V gene data show CDR1 as LGHNA and CDR2 as YSLEER. CDR3 nucleotide sequence: TGCGCCAGCAGCCCGGGGACAGGGTTCTCTGGGGCCAACGTCCTGACTTTC. This translates into CASSPGTGFSGANVLTF.

This clone was observed once. The rearrangement uses TRBV7-2 and TRBJ2-1; D is unclear. CDR1 and CDR2 from the germline V gene are SGHTA and FQGNSA. Deletions cut 1 base from V and 8 bases from J, with 12 bases between. The CDR3 extends over 14 amino acids. The CDR3 region has the DNA TGTGCCAGCAGCTTAGAACCACGAGCCTATGAGCAGTTCTTC. Amino acid sequence: CASSLEPRAYEQFF.

The CDR3 protein is CASSERGDVTEAFF. The CDR3 region has the DNA TGTGCCAGCAGTGAAAGAGGGGATGTCACTGAAGCTTTCTTT. This chain uses TRBV6-1 with TRBJ1-1; TRBD1 is a possible D gene (5 bases). The germline CDR1 and CDR2 sequences are MNHNS and SASEGT. Between the trimmed V and J ends, which lost 2 bases and 4 bases, there was a span of 11 bases. The CDR3 sequence is 14 residues long.

This chain uses TRBV28 with TRBJ2-2, with 8 bases fitting TRBD1. Trimming cost V 5 bases and J 7 bases; bases outside gene matches: 15. This CDR3 region has 17 residues. The germline gives CDR1 MDHEN, CDR2 SYDVKM. The CDR3 reads CASSASPSDRDSGELFF. The DNA of the CDR3 is TGTGCCAGCAGTGCTAGCCCCTCGGACAGGGACAGCGGGGAGCTGTTTTTT.

The V and J genes are TRBV19 and TRBJ1-1, with 7 bases aligning to TRBD1. There are 19 residues in the CDR3. The germline V gene has CDR1 LNHDA and CDR2 SQIVND (reference sequence). The ends lost 0 bases at V and 4 bases at J; junction bases unmatched: 17. The DNA of the CDR3 is TGTGCCAGTAGTATAGATCGAAGACAGGGAGCATTAGAGCCCACTGAAGCTTTCTTT. It codes for CASSIDRRQGALEPTEAFF. The complete variable domain, with remaining parts taken from reference TRBV19 and TRBJ1-1, reads DGGITQSPKYLFRKEGQNVTLSCEQNLNHDAMYWYRQDPGQGLRLIYYSQIVNDFQKGDIAEGYSVSREKKESFPLTVTSAQKNPTAFYLCASSIDRRQGALEPTEAFFGQGTRLTVV.

This chain's CDR3 is CASSLEDRVYGYTF. CDR3 nucleotides: TGTGCCAGCAGTCTGGAGGACAGGGTCTATGGCTACACCTTC. The rearrangement links TRBV6-5 to TRBJ1-2; 8 bases fit TRBD1. The CDR3 contains 14 residues. Germline assignment: CDR1 MNHEY and CDR2 SVGAGI. J lost 4 bases, V lost 5 bases, and 6 bases had no gene match.

This clone has more than one count but fewer than ten. V usage is TRBV25-1 and J usage is TRBJ2-4, with 8 bases aligning to TRBD1. Germline CDR1 and CDR2: MGHDK and SYGVNS. CDR3 length equals 18 residues. The V and J ends lost 7 bases and 2 bases, in that order; junction bases with no gene match: 16. This CDR3 reads CASTPKVPQGASKNIQYF. DNA for the CDR3: TGTGCCAGCACCCCGAAGGTACCCCAGGGGGCGTCCAAAAACATTCAGTACTTC.